This TCR beta chain was captured by sequencing in a study of T cells after yellow fever vaccination (dated by TCRdb to the late 2010s). Regarding the complete study: The SMART-Seq v4 Ultra Low Input RNA kit was used to prepare libraries from fractions with low cell numbers. Blood was collected at multiple timepoints before and after primary and secondary immunization, and bulk PBMC replicates and cell subsets were isolated. Two healthy male donors, one aged 18 to 29 and one aged 30 to 39 years, were included in the cohort. Bulk TCR alpha and beta repertoires were sequenced longitudinally to track T-cell clones before and after primary and booster YFV17D yellow fever vaccination. Overall study results and their limits: Computational filtering was needed because FACS-sorted repertoires could contain abundant contaminating clonotypes from the bulk population. A small fraction of clonotypes showed up in both the CD4 and CD8 compartments, probably as a result of convergent recombination. Most clones expanded after primary vaccination (approximately 96% of CD4 and 88% of CD8) were re-detected after the booster, suggesting that broad memory maintenance occurred. Because only a couple of donors were included in the study, the extent to which the findings can be generalized is limited. Compared with the primary T-cell response, the secondary T-cell response was weaker but faster, peaking on day 5 rather than day 15.

The treatment or condition label, read with the paper, signifies: live attenuated yellow fever vaccine strain. PBMCs were isolated from peripheral blood using a standard Ficoll-Paque protocol. Dynabeads CD4 and CD8 positive selection kits were used to isolate CD4 and CD8 T-cell fractions. TriZol was used to extract RNA from bulk PBMCs, from CD4 and CD8 fractions, and from dextramer-positive and dextramer-negative fractions. This clonotype was seen at least ten times. No antigen is known for it. Within one base of it there is no much larger clone, and no base qualities were kept. Germline trimming: 3 bases from V, 2 bases from J; junction bases outside gene matches: 10. The germline V gene yields MDHEN for CDR1 and SYDVKM for CDR2. Its CDR3 holds 17 amino acids, cysteine through phenylalanine. Solely the CDR3 DNA is kept, with 51 bases framed from the first base. Sequencing was performed on an Illumina NovaSeq 6000. TCR cDNA was made using 5'RACE template switching, a step that added a universal primer site and unique molecular identifiers. Priming for cDNA synthesis came from both the TCR alpha and TCR beta constant segments. Library amplification used two PCR steps, and the second PCR step added sample barcodes and sequencing adapters. Sequencing of libraries was performed on Illumina HiSeq 2500 (2x100 bp) or NovaSeq (2x150 bp). From the authors' description of their analysis: Demultiplexing of reads and collapsing into UMI consensus sequences were performed with MIGEC, and V(D)J alignment was carried out with MiXCR. Using edgeR on replicate PBMC samples, clonotypes were called vaccine-responding if FDR was below 0.01 and the log2 fold change was above 5 up to day 15. Bulk clonotypes were assigned CD4 or CD8 identity according to which sequenced CD4 or CD8 repertoire held them at higher abundance. The public reads were reanalyzed by TCRdb: fastp trimming at Q25, MiXCR alignment, in-frame beta chains only. Every CDR3 protein is listed once, alongside the most common genes and DNA of its rows. For this entry, the V and J calls and clone size follow TCRdb and not the study's own pipeline. The sample table holds nearly 300,000 distinct CDR3 sequences, of which approximately 10% were seen once. Approximately 3.5% of the sample belongs to the ten largest clones.

This material consisted of CD4+ T cells sorted from PBMCs, taken 5 days after the yellow fever booster vaccination. Here the chain combines TRBV28 and TRBJ2-5, and TRBD2 matches 9 of the central bases. The receptor's source is a man aged 18 to 29 who received the YFV17D yellow fever vaccine. CDR3 region: CASSFSPWRGGQETQYF. Here is the DNA: TGTGCCAGCAGTTTTTCTCCCTGGCGGGGGGGTCAAGAGACCCAGTACTTC.